The 23 T cell receptor beta chains in this list originate from one sample, sequenced in a study. Using immunoSEQ multiplex PCR, the repertoire was profiled, and TCRdb retains in-frame clones only, with some absent. The sample records 60,000 to 75,000 clones, around 93% being singletons. Material for sequencing was PBMCs. The receptors were sampled from a man aged 40-49 years with rheumatoid arthritis.

The gene calls are TRBV9 and TRBJ1-4; 8 nucleotides agree with TRBD1. Trimming took 3 bases from V and 3 from J; bases not matched to a gene: 1. The CDR3 is 14 amino acids. Looked up from germline, CDR1 is SGDLS and CDR2 is YYNGEE. CDR3 in amino acids: CASSADRANEKLFF. In nucleotides, the CDR3 is TGTGCCAGCAGCGCGGACAGGGCTAATGAAAAACTGTTTTTT. The complete variable domain, with remaining parts taken from reference TRBV9 and TRBJ1-4, reads DSGVTQTPKHLITATGQRVTLRCSPRSGDLSVYWYQQSLDQGLQFLIQYYNGEERAKGNILERFSAQQFPDLHSELNLSSLELGDSALYFCASSADRANEKLFFGSGTQLSVL.

This sequence joins TRBV2 and TRBJ1-1, with 7 bases that match TRBD1. The trim removed 8 bases at V and 0 bases at J, leaving 6 bases unmatched. Germline loops: CDR1 SNHLY, CDR2 FYNNEI. This CDR3 spans 14 amino acids. The CDR3 is CASVGQLMNTEAFF. The CDR3 DNA reads as TGTGCCAGCGTGGGACAGCTCATGAACACTGAAGCTTTCTTT.

The chain uses TRBV18 and TRBJ1-2; 8 nucleotides agree with TRBD1. With 3 bases clipped from V and 3 bases from J, the junction kept 6 bases outside the gene matches. Germline V gene data show CDR1 as KGHSH and CDR2 as LQKENI. The CDR3 runs 15 residues. The CDR3 sequence: CASSPLPQGDYGYTF. The CDR3 region has the DNA TGTGCCAGCTCACCCCTCCCACAGGGGGACTATGGCTACACCTTC.

This sequence joins TRBV12-3 or TRBV12-4 and TRBJ1-5; no reliable D call. Deletions cut 6 bases from V and 3 bases from J, with 3 bases between. This CDR3 has 11 amino acids. The CDR3 spells CASSSNQPQHF. In DNA form, the CDR3 reads TGTGCCAGCAGCTCCAATCAGCCCCAGCATTTT.

J is TRBJ2-2 and V is TRBV18, with D perhaps TRBD1 (6 bases). CDR1 KGHSH and CDR2 LQKENI come from the germline V gene. The CDR3 consists of 15 residues. Between the trimmed V and J ends, which lost 2 bases and 3 bases, there was a span of 10 bases. CDR3 sequence (DNA): TGTGCCAGCTCACCAGCAGGGGCGGACACCGGGGAGCTGTTTTTT. This encodes CASSPAGADTGELFF. Filled out from reference TRBV18 and TRBJ2-2, the complete variable domain reads NAGVMQNPRHLVRRRGQEARLRCSPMKGHSHVYWYRQLPEEGLKFMVYLQKENIIDESGMPKERFSAEFPKEGPSILRIQQVVRGDSAAYFCASSPAGADTGELFFGEGSRLTVL.

This chain uses TRBV7-9 with TRBJ2-5, with 12 bases fitting TRBD1. Germline V lookup: CDR1 SEHNR, CDR2 FQNEAQ (reference sequence). Unmatched junction bases numbered 5, after V lost 1 base and J lost 5 bases. The length of the CDR3 is 16 residues. As DNA, the CDR3 is TGTGCCAGCAGCTTAGGGGACAGGGGGCGCCCGGAGACCCAGTACTTC. Translated: CASSLGDRGRPETQYF. Using reference TRBV7-9 and TRBJ2-5 for the parts outside the CDR3, the full variable domain is DTGVSQNPRHKITKRGQNVTFRCDPISEHNRLYWYRQTLGQGPEFLTYFQNEAQLEKSRLLSDRFSAERPKGSFSTLEIQRTEQGDSAMYLCASSLGDRGRPETQYFGPGTRLLVL.

The rearrangement joins TRBV28 to TRBJ2-7, with TRBD1 matching 7 bases. Germline V gene lookup returns CDR1 MDHEN and CDR2 SYDVKM. V lost 7 bases and J lost 1; bases outside the gene matches: 10. The CDR3 covers 15 residues. This CDR3 reads CASTLLPGQSYEQYF. The DNA of the CDR3 is TGTGCCAGCACCCTCCTCCCGGGACAGTCCTACGAGCAGTACTTC.

The chain uses TRBV3-1 (or the pseudogene TRBV3-2) and TRBJ2-1; 9 nucleotides line up with TRBD2. Germline V gives CDR1 LGHDT, CDR2 YNNKEL (reference sequence). The CDR3 length is 20 residues. The ends lost 1 base at V and 7 bases at J; junction bases unmatched: 20. CDR3 region: CASSQVVLRLAGLIVNEQFF. The CDR3 bases are TGTGCCAGCAGCCAAGTCGTTTTGCGGCTAGCGGGGTTGATAGTAAATGAGCAGTTCTTC.

The chain recombines TRBV4-2 with TRBJ1-1, with 7 bases lining up with TRBD1. CDR1 LGHNA and CDR2 YNFKEQ come from the germline V gene. V dropped 2 bases and J dropped 4; count of bases not matched to a gene: 7. This CDR3 has 15 residues. The CDR3 DNA follows: TGTGCCAGCAGCCAATCCCAGGGGGGTGGCACTGAAGCTTTCTTT. As protein: CASSQSQGGGTEAFF.

The chain joins TRBV30 to TRBJ1-6, with D possibly being TRBD1 (5 bases). V lost 0 bases and J lost 5, with 11 bases in between. Germline CDR1 reads GTSNPN; CDR2 reads SVGIG (reference sequence). The CDR3 is 15 residues long. The CDR3 protein is CAWSVSGTHNSPLHF. DNA of the CDR3: TGTGCCTGGAGTGTTTCAGGGACTCATAATTCACCCCTCCACTTT.

The genes are TRBV6-2 or TRBV6-3 and TRBJ2-1, with D hard to call. This CDR3 has 16 residues. The ends were cut back, 6 bases at V and 0 bases at J, with 15 bases in the middle. The germline V gene encodes CDR1 MNHEY and CDR2 SVGEGT. CDR3 sequence (DNA): TGTGCCAGCAGCCAACCCTGGCTTCGCTCCTACAATGAGCAGTTCTTC. It specifies CASSQPWLRSYNEQFF.

This chain uses TRBV5-8 with TRBJ1-1; D possibly corresponds to TRBD1 (6 bases). V was cut by 0 bases and J by 5 bases, with 8 bases left in between. CDR1 is SGHTS and CDR2 is YDEGEE in the germline V gene. This CDR3 region has 13 residues. This chain's CDR3 is CASSLDRATEAFF. For the CDR3, the DNA is TGTGCCAGCAGCTTGGACAGGGCAACTGAAGCTTTCTTT.

Note on this clone: A junction boundary mismatches the germline segment, possibly from a read error. The J gene is TRBJ1-1, the V gene TRBV7-7; unclear D gene. This CDR3 region has 18 residues. Germline CDR1 SSHAT, CDR2 FNYEAQ (reference sequence). CDR3 DNA: TGTGCTAGCAGCTCTGAGCCCCCCGGGATCCGGCTTGCGGCTGAAGCTTTCTTT. It specifies CASSSEPPGIRLAAEAFF.

The chain links TRBV6-6 to TRBJ1-5; TRBD1 might be the D (5 bases). The CDR3 loop spans 16 amino acids. V lost 7 bases, J lost 3 bases, and 19 bases lay in between. Germline CDR1 MNHNY, CDR2 SVGAGI (reference sequence). The CDR3 here is CASTPGTETTNQPQHF. The CDR3 DNA is TGTGCCAGCACCCCGGGGACCGAAACCACCAATCAGCCCCAGCATTTT.

This chain joins TRBV4-3 and TRBJ2-1; 8 bases are a match to TRBD2. The CDR3 has 16 amino acids. V shed 7 bases, J shed 2 bases, and the junction held 10 bases outside the gene matches. Per the germline V gene, CDR1 is LGHNA and CDR2 is YSLEER. The CDR3 DNA reads TGCGCCAGCACTTACCGGCGGGAGGTTCCCTACAATGAGCAGTTCTTC. Its protein is CASTYRREVPYNEQFF.

A single count supports this clone. The V and J genes are TRBV2 and TRBJ2-2, with D tentatively TRBD2 (7 bases). Trimming shortened V by 6 bases and J by 3 bases, and 14 bases separated the two germline ends. Germline CDR1 is SNHLY and CDR2 is FYNNEI. The CDR3 loop spans 15 amino acids. CDR3 nucleotides: TGTGCCAGCAGGCCCCCGGGGGGCGACACCGGGGAGCTGTTTTTT. Encoded protein: CASRPPGGDTGELFF.

The chain employs TRBV9 and TRBJ1-1; D remains unclear. The germline V gene has CDR1 SGDLS and CDR2 YYNGEE. The CDR3 has 12 residues. Trimming removed 0 bases at V and 7 bases at J, with 7 bases between. As DNA, the CDR3 is TGTGCCAGCAGCGTAGATGACGGTGAAGCTTTCTTT. Encoded protein: CASSVDDGEAFF.

The V gene is TRBV7-2, the J gene TRBJ1-1; D gene uncertain. This CDR3 region has 14 residues. The germline V gene has CDR1 SGHTA and CDR2 FQGNSA. Trimming took 3 bases from V and 3 from J, leaving 11 bases between them. CDR3 loop: CASSLEGGDTEAFF. The CDR3 region has the DNA TGTGCCAGCAGCTTGGAGGGTGGGGACACTGAAGCTTTCTTT.

The V gene is TRBV7-3, the J gene TRBJ2-2, with unresolved D. The CDR3 runs to 14 residues. CDR1 is SGHTA, CDR2 FQGTGA, per germline. V was cut by 5 bases and J by 1 base, with 8 bases left in between. CDR3 in amino acids: CASSLMVNTGELFF. CDR3 nucleotides: TGTGCCAGCAGCCTAATGGTGAACACCGGGGAGCTGTTTTTT.

The chain joins TRBV7-9 to TRBJ2-4; maybe TRBD1 (6 bases). Trimming shortened V by 6 bases and J by 6 bases, and 12 bases separated the two germline ends. CDR1 and CDR2 (germline): SEHNR, FQNEAQ (reference sequence). The CDR3 loop spans 13 amino acids. The CDR3 nucleotides are TGTGCCAGCAGTCCAGGGGAGTTAAACATTCAGTACTTC. Its translation is CASSPGELNIQYF.

DNA for the CDR3: TGTGCCGCCAGAGGGGGACGGACTAATGAAAAACTGTTTTTT. Protein: CAARGGRTNEKLFF. The chain recombines TRBV6-6 with TRBJ1-4; D is perhaps TRBD1 (6 bases). Trimming removed 11 bases at V and 2 bases at J, with 15 bases between. The CDR3 contains 14 residues. CDR1 is MNHNY, CDR2 SVGAGI, per germline (reference sequence).

The rearrangement joins TRBV6-2 or TRBV6-3 to TRBJ2-1; TRBD2 agrees at 7 bases. The J segment lost 2 bases and the V segment lost 2 bases, leaving 9 bases of the junction unmatched. CDR3 length: 17 residues. CDR1 and CDR2 (germline): MNHEY, SVGEGT. CDR3 in DNA: TGTGCCAGCAGTTACATCCCACCGCGGGAGACCTACAATGAGCAGTTCTTC. Its protein is CASSYIPPRETYNEQFF.

The chain combines TRBV15 with TRBJ2-3, with 7 bases fitting TRBD1. The CDR3 is 15 amino acids. In germline, CDR1 is LNHNV, CDR2 YYDKDF (reference sequence). Trimming took 3 bases from V and 7 from J; bases not matched to a gene: 10. DNA for the CDR3: TGTGCCACCAGCAGCAGACAGGGCGAGAAATATACGCAGTATTTT. Its translation: CATSSRQGEKYTQYF.